This T cell receptor beta chain was recovered during a study of blood T cell repertoires in COVID-19. Study-level background: The cDNA or gDNA used as material had been derived from T cells, B-cell-depleted T cells, or PBMCs.

Grouping used clinical history reported by participants in a survey and questionnaire. Here immunoSEQ multiplex PCR was the method, and the copy in TCRdb shows in-frame clones only, minus some. This sample has about 220,000 clones, with 65% to 85% found just once. Specimen: PBMCs or T cells enriched from blood (not recorded which). This clonotype was sampled from a woman aged 55-70 years who had recovered from COVID-19.

CDR3 DNA sequence: TGTGCCAGCAGCCGACCCCGACAGGTTCTACATAATTCACCCCTCCACTTT. Protein product: CASSRPRQVLHNSPLHF. The gene calls are TRBV11-2 and TRBJ1-6; the D gene is possibly TRBD1 (6 bases). The CDR3 is 17 residues long. V was shortened by 5 bases and J by 5 bases, with 19 bases between the two germline ends. Germline V gene data show CDR1 as SGHAT and CDR2 as FQNNGV. The complete variable domain, with remaining parts taken from reference TRBV11-2 and TRBJ1-6, reads EAGVAQSPRYKIIEKRQSVAFWCNPISGHATLYWYQQILGQGPKLLIQFQNNGVVDDSQLPKDRFSAERLKGVDSTLKIQPAKLEDSAVYLCASSRPRQVLHNSPLHFGNGTRLTVT.